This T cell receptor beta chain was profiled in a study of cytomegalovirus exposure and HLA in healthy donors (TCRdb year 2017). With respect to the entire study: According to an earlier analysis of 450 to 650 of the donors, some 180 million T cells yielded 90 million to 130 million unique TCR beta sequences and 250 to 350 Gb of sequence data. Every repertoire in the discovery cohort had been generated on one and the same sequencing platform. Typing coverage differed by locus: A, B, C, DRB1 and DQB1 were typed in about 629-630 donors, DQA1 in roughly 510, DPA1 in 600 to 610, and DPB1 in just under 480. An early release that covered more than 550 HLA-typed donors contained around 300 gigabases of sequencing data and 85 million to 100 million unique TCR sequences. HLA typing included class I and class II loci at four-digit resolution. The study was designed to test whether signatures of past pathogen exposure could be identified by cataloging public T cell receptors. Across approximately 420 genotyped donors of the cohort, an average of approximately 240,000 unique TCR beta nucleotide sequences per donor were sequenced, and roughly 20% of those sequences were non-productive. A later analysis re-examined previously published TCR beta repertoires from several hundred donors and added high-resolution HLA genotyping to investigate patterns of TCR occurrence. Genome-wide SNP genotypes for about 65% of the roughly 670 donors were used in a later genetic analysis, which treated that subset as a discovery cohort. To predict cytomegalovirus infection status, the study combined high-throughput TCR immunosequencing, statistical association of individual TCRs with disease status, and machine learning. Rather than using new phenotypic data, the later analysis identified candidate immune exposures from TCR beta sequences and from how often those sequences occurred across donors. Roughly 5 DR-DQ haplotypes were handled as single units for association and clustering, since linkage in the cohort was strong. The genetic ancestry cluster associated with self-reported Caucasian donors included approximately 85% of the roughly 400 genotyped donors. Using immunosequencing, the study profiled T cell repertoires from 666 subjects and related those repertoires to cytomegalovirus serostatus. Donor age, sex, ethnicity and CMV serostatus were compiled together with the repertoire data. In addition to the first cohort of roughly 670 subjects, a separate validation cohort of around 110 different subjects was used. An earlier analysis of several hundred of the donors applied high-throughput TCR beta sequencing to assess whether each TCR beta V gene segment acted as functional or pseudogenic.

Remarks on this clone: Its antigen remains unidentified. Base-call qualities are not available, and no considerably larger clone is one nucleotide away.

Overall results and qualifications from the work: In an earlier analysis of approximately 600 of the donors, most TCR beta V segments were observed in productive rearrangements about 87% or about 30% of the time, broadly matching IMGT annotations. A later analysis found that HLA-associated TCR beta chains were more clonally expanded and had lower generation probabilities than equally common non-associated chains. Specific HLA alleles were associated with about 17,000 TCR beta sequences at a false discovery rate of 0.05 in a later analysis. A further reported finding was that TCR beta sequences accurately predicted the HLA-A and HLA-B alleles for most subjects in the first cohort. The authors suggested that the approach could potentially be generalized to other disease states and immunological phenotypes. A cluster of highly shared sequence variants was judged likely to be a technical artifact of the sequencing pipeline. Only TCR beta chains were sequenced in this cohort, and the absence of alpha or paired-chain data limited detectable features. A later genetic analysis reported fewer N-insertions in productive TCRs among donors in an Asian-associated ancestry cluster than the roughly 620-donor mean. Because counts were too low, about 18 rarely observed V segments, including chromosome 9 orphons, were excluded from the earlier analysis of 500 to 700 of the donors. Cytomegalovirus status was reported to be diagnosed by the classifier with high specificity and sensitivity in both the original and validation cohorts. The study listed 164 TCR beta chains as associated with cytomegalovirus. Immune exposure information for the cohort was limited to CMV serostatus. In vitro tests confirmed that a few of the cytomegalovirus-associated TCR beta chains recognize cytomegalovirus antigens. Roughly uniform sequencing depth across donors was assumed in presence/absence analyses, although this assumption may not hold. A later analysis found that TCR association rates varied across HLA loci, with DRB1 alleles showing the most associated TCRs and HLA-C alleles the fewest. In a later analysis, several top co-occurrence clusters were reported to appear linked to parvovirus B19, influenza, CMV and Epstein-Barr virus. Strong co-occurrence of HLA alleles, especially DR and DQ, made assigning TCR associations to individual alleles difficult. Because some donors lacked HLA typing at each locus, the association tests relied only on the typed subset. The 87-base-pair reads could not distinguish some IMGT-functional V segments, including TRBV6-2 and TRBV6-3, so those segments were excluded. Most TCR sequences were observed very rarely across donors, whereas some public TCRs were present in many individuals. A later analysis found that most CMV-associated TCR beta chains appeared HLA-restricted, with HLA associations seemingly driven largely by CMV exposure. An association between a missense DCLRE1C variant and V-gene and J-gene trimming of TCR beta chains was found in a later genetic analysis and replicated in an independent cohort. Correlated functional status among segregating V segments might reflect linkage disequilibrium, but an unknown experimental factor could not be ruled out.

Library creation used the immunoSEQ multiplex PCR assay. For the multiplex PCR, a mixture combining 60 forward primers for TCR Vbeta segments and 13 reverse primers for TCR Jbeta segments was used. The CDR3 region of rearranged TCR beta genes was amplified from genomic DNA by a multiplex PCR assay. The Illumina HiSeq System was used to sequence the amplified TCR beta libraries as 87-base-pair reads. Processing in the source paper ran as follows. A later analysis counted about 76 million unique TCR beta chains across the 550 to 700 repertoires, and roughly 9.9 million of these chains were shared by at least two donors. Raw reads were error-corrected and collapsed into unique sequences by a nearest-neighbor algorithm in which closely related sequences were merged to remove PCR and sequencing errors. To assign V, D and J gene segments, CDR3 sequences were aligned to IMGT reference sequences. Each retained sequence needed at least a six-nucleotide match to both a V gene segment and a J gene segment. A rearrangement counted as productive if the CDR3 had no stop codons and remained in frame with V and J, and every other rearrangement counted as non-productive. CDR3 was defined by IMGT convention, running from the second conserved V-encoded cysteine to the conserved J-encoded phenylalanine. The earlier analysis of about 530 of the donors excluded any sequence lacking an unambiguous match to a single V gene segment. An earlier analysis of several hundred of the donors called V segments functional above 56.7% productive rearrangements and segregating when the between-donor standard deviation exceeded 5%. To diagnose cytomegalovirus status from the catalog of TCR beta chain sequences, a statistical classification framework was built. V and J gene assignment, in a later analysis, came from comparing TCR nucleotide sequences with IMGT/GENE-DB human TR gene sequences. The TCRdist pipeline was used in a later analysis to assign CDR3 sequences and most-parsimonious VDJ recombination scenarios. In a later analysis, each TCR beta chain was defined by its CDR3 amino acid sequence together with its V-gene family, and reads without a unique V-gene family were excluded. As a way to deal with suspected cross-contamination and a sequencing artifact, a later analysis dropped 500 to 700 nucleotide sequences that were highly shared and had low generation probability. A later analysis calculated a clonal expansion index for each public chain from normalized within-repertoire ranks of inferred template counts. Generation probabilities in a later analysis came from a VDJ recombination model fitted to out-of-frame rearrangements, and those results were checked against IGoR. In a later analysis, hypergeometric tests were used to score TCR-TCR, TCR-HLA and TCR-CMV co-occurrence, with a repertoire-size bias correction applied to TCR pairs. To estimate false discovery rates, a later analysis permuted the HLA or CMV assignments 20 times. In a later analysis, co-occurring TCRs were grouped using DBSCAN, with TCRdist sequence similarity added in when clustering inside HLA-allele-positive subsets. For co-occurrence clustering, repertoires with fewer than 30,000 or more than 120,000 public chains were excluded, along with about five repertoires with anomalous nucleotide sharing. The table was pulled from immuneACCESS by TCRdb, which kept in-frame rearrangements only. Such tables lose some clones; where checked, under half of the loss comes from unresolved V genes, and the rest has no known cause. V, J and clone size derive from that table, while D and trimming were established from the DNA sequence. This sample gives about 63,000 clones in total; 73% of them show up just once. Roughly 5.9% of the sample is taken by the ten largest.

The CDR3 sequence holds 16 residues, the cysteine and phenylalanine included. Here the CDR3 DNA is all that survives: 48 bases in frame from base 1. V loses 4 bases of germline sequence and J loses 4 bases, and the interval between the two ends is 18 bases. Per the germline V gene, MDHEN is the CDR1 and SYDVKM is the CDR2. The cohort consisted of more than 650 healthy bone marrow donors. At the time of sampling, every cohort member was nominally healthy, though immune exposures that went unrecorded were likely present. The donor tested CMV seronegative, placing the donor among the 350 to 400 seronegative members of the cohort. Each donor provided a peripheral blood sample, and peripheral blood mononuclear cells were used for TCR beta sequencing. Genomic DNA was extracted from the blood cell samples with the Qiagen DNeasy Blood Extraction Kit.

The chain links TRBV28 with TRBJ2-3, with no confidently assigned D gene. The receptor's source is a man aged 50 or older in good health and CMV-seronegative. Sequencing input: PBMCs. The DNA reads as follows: TGTGCCAGCAGTTCCCCGAGGCCCCTCGATGCAGATACGCAGTATTTT. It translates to CASSSPRPLDADTQYF.